The entry below gives a single T cell receptor beta chain sequence along with its context. Its antigen is as yet unknown. These data belong to a study of post-analysis software for immune sequencing data. Study-level information: The study covered relapsing-remitting, secondary progressive and progressive-relapsing courses of multiple sclerosis.

General study points: The study found significantly lower normalized Chao1 diversity in multiple sclerosis patients than in controls.

Carried by the TCR beta cDNA libraries were unique molecular identifiers. Out of roughly 0.85 to 11 million T cells, about 460,000 cDNA molecules were generated. TCRdb reprocessed the PCR reads with MiXCR, giving one entry per CDR3 protein. Of 500,000 to 600,000 distinct CDR3 sequences in the sample, 44% were seen once. Sequencing was carried out using blood. This TCR was recovered from a girl aged 10 to 17 with multiple sclerosis.

The chain's CDR3 is CASSYSIVRNEKLFF. The CDR3 DNA reads TGTGCCAGCAGTTACTCGATAGTCCGCAATGAAAAACTGTTTTTT. The V call is TRBV6-5, the J call TRBJ1-4; D is uncertain. Germline V gives CDR1 MNHEY, CDR2 SVGAGI. The CDR3 is made up of 15 amino acids. The ends were cut back, 0 bases at V and 5 bases at J, with 10 bases in the middle.